A selection of T cell receptor beta chains follows, all from one sample in a study of T cell responses to AZD1222 COVID-19 vaccine. The protocol was immunoSEQ multiplex PCR, while the TCRdb copy is restricted to in-frame clones and leaves out a portion. The data show some 150,000 clones, approximately 90% seen once. Material: peripheral blood, obtained 28 days after the second AZD1222 dose. The receptors shown here come from an adult who received the AZD1222 COVID-19 vaccine. Each CDR3 is given with its conserved first and last residue. The order of the fields is V gene, J gene, clone size, D gene, CDR3 protein, CDR3 DNA. D genes are given only for firm matches. Expanded clones get a size class; other rows say once, few or many, or leave the size out.

TRBV6-5,TRBJ2-7,.,.,CASSLGTEQYF,TGTGCCAGCAGTTTAGGGACCGAGCAGTACTTC
TRBV25-1,TRBJ1-1,.,.,CASSEGPIRGYTEAFF,TGTGCCAGCAGTGAGGGTCCTATCAGGGGTTATACTGAAGCTTTCTTT
TRBV24-1,TRBJ1-2,.,.,CATSGRQSIYGYTF,TGTGCCACCAGTGGGCGACAGAGCATCTATGGCTACACCTTC
TRBV7-9,TRBJ2-1,.,TRBD2,CASSFTSGSYNEQFF,TGTGCCAGCAGCTTCACTAGCGGGAGTTACAATGAGCAGTTCTTC
TRBV6-5,TRBJ1-2,.,.,CASSSTGYGYTF,TGTGCCAGCAGTTCGACAGGATATGGCTACACCTTC
TRBV2,TRBJ2-5,.,TRBD1,CASSERQGAPNRQTQYF,TGTGCCAGCAGTGAAAGACAGGGGGCCCCAAACAGACAGACCCAGTACTTC
TRBV5-4,TRBJ2-3,.,.,CASSPSPPSTDTQYF,TGTGCCAGCAGCCCCAGCCCCCCTTCCACAGATACGCAGTATTTT
TRBV14,TRBJ2-1,once,TRBD2,CASSLKGGLAVEGSYNEQFF,TGTGCCAGCAGCCTTAAGGGGGGACTAGCGGTTGAGGGCTCCTACAATGAGCAGTTCTTC
TRBV2,TRBJ1-5,.,.,CASSWQTTGNQPQHF,TGTGCCAGCAGTTGGCAGACGACGGGCAATCAGCCCCAGCATTTT
TRBV24-1,TRBJ1-1,.,.,CATSLIRREGRTEAFF,TGTGCCACCAGTTTGATTCGGAGGGAGGGAAGGACTGAAGCTTTCTTT
TRBV30,TRBJ1-2,.,.,CAWSIESSGYTF,TGTGCCTGGAGTATAGAAAGTTCTGGCTACACCTTC
TRBV7-7,TRBJ2-3,.,.,CASSRNAGDTQYF,TGTGCCAGCAGCCGTAACGCGGGAGATACGCAGTATTTT
TRBV11-2,TRBJ1-2,.,.,CASSLAGIRDGYTF,TGTGCCAGCAGCTTGGCGGGGATTAGGGATGGCTACACCTTC
TRBV7-9,TRBJ1-2,.,.,CASSFQGGSYGYTF,TGTGCCAGCAGCTTCCAGGGTGGCTCCTATGGCTACACCTTC
TRBV7-8,TRBJ2-2,.,TRBD1,CASSLRQGAGGELFF,TGTGCCAGCAGCTTAAGACAGGGGGCGGGCGGGGAGCTGTTTTTT
TRBV5-1,TRBJ1-1,.,.,CASSPPGPTMKNTEAFF,TGCGCCAGCAGCCCACCGGGACCGACGATGAAAAACACTGAAGCTTTCTTT
TRBV20-1,TRBJ1-5,.,TRBD1,CSASTGQGNQPQHF,TGCAGTGCTAGTACGGGACAGGGTAATCAGCCCCAGCATTTT
TRBV2,TRBJ2-1,.,TRBD2,CASSPGTSSYNEQFF,TGTGCCAGCAGCCCCGGGACTAGCTCCTACAATGAGCAGTTCTTC
TRBV5-4,TRBJ2-1,.,.,CASSSAGLETDEQFF,TGTGCCAGCAGCTCGGCGGGACTTGAAACCGATGAGCAGTTCTTC
TRBV5-4,TRBJ2-7,.,TRBD1,CASSLSGQGSAYEQYF,TGTGCCAGCAGCCTTTCGGGACAGGGATCAGCCTACGAGCAGTACTTC
TRBV5-1,TRBJ2-7,.,TRBD1,CASSLAGGDRVGAYEQYF,TGCGCCAGCAGCTTGGCCGGTGGGGACAGGGTCGGGGCCTACGAGCAGTACTTC
TRBV9,TRBJ2-1,.,TRBD2,CASSVTSAYNEQFF,TGTGCCAGCAGCGTAACTAGCGCCTACAATGAGCAGTTCTTC
TRBV27,TRBJ1-1,.,.,CASRSSGEIEAFF,TGTGCCAGCAGATCCAGCGGGGAAATAGAAGCTTTCTTT
TRBV27,TRBJ1-2,.,.,CASSLTMSAQGYGYTF,TGTGCCAGCAGTTTAACCATGTCTGCACAGGGCTATGGCTACACCTTC
TRBV10-1,TRBJ2-7,.,.,CASSDLGEGPYEQYF,TGCGCCAGCAGTGACTTGGGTGAGGGCCCCTACGAGCAGTACTTC
TRBV6-1,TRBJ2-5,.,TRBD2,CASSEGIAGGFGETQYF,TGTGCCAGCAGTGAGGGGATAGCGGGAGGGTTCGGTGAGACCCAGTACTTC
TRBV5-1,TRBJ2-2,.,TRBD2,CASSGWTSAANTGELFF,TGCGCCAGCAGCGGATGGACTAGCGCCGCGAACACCGGGGAGCTGTTTTTT
TRBV27,TRBJ2-1,once,TRBD2,CASRVGGPHNEQFF,TGTGCCAGCAGGGTGGGAGGGCCGCACAATGAGCAGTTCTTC
TRBV10-2,TRBJ2-7,.,.,CAGWGSSYEQYF,TGCGCCGGGTGGGGGTCCTCCTACGAGCAGTACTTC
TRBV4-1,TRBJ1-6,.,TRBD1,CASSQGPRQGNSPLHF,TGCGCCAGCAGCCAAGGCCCCAGACAGGGCAATTCACCCCTCCACTTT
TRBV3-1/TRBV3-2,TRBJ2-2,.,TRBD2,CASSRSSGRDTGELFF,TGTGCCAGCAGCCGGAGCAGCGGGAGGGACACCGGGGAGCTGTTTTTT
TRBV6-4,TRBJ1-1,once,.,CASRMGGENTEAFF,TGTGCCAGCAGGATGGGGGGGGAGAACACTGAAGCTTTCTTT
TRBV12-3/TRBV12-4,TRBJ1-3,few,TRBD1,CASRQGLDTIYF,TGTGCCAGCCGACAGGGATTGGACACCATATATTTT
TRBV6-4,TRBJ1-2,.,TRBD1,CASSETPGGGYTF,TGTGCCAGCAGTGAAACCCCAGGGGGCGGCTACACCTTC
TRBV5-4,TRBJ1-2,few,.,CASSLAARDTGYTF,TGTGCCAGCAGCTTGGCCGCCCGGGACACTGGCTACACCTTC
TRBV11-1,TRBJ2-3,.,.,CASSLRSGLGTDTQYF,TGTGCCAGCAGCTTAAGATCCGGACTGGGCACAGATACGCAGTATTTT
TRBV18,TRBJ2-7,once,.,CASSPSSYEQYF,TGTGCCAGCTCCCCTAGCTCCTACGAGCAGTACTTC
TRBV5-1,TRBJ1-2,.,TRBD1,CASSYPDRAIPYGYTF,TGCGCCAGCAGCTACCCGGACAGGGCGATCCCCTATGGCTACACCTTC
TRBV6-2/TRBV6-3,TRBJ2-1,once,TRBD2,CASSYSGSGRAGANEQFF,TGTGCCAGCAGTTACTCAGGGAGCGGGAGGGCTGGGGCCAATGAGCAGTTCTTC
TRBV12-3/TRBV12-4,TRBJ2-1,once,.,CASSFGNEQFF,TGTGCCAGCAGTTTCGGCAATGAGCAGTTCTTC
TRBV10-1,TRBJ1-1,.,.,CASRRVRNMNTEAFF,TGCGCCAGCCGGCGTGTCAGGAATATGAACACTGAAGCTTTCTTT
TRBV19,TRBJ2-4,.,TRBD2,CASRRLAGENIQYF,TGTGCCAGTAGGCGACTAGCGGGAGAAAACATTCAGTACTTC
TRBV11-3,TRBJ2-1,.,TRBD2,CASSAQLAGRDEQFF,TGTGCCAGCAGCGCCCAACTAGCGGGGAGGGATGAGCAGTTCTTC
TRBV10-1,TRBJ2-7,.,TRBD2,CASSESTLAGAYEQYF,TGCGCCAGCAGTGAGTCGACCCTAGCGGGAGCCTACGAGCAGTACTTC
TRBV19,TRBJ2-7,.,TRBD2,CASSIASGVNEQYF,TGTGCCAGTAGTATCGCTAGCGGGGTCAACGAGCAGTACTTC
TRBV5-1,TRBJ1-4,.,.,CASSLGQPNEKLFF,TGCGCCAGCAGCTTGGGACAGCCTAATGAAAAACTGTTTTTT
TRBV14,TRBJ2-7,.,.,CASSQSRDRRLNEQYF,TGTGCCAGCAGCCAATCCCGGGACCGTCGATTAAACGAGCAGTACTTC
TRBV7-8,TRBJ1-1,.,.,CASSPGQGLWGAFF,TGTGCCAGCAGCCCCGGACAAGGACTTTGGGGAGCTTTCTTT
TRBV7-2,TRBJ1-6,.,.,CASSLAGRVDSPLHF,TGTGCCAGCAGCTTAGCGGGCAGGGTGGATTCACCCCTCCACTTT